The 27 T cell receptor beta chains given below trace back to one sample, sequenced in a study of radiation and T cells in renal cell carcinoma. The time point here: baseline pretreatment blood. As to treatment: 15 Gy SBRT to primary tumor, nephrectomy 4 weeks later. This table comes from immunoSEQ multiplex PCR, and its TCRdb copy is limited to in-frame clones, with some not included. The sample has about 95,000 clones, approximately 86% seen once. Material: blood, obtained from a patient whose treatment included radiotherapy and nephrectomy. The receptors originated from a man in his forties or fifties with renal cell carcinoma.

This chain uses TRBV9 with TRBJ2-1, with 8 nucleotides matching TRBD2. Germline CDR1 is SGDLS and CDR2 is YYNGEE. This CDR3 is 18 amino acids long. V lost 4 bases and J lost 2; bases outside the gene matches: 14. This CDR3 reads CASSPRYGREGAYNEQFF. In nucleotides, the CDR3 is TGTGCCAGCAGCCCCCGCTACGGGAGGGAAGGGGCCTACAATGAGCAGTTCTTC. The whole variable domain, remainder taken from reference TRBV9 and TRBJ2-1, is DSGVTQTPKHLITATGQRVTLRCSPRSGDLSVYWYQQSLDQGLQFLIQYYNGEERAKGNILERFSAQQFPDLHSELNLSSLELGDSALYFCASSPRYGREGAYNEQFFGPGTRLTVL.

The J gene is TRBJ2-3, the V gene TRBV4-2, with D maybe TRBD2 (5 bases). The CDR3 covers 15 residues. Trimming shortened V by 3 bases and J by 5 bases, and 15 bases separated the two germline ends. Germline-derived CDR1 and CDR2 are LGHNA and YNFKEQ. CDR3 in DNA: TGTGCCAGCAGCCACGGACTGGGCTCGGTAGATACGCAGTATTTT. It is translated as CASSHGLGSVDTQYF.

The genes are TRBV4-3 and TRBJ2-3; 7 nucleotides line up with TRBD2. Per germline, CDR1 LGHNA and CDR2 YSLEER. Trimming at V came to 1 base and at J to 5 bases, leaving 9 bases not matched to a gene. CDR3 length: 16 residues. The CDR3 bases are TGCGCCAGCAGCCAAGGTTTTGGCGGGGGAGGAGATACGCAGTATTTT. It is translated as CASSQGFGGGGDTQYF.

The rearrangement links TRBV6-6 to TRBJ2-1; D perhaps matches TRBD2 (5 bases). Germline-derived CDR1 and CDR2 are MNHNY and SVGAGI (reference sequence). The ends were cut back, 8 bases at V and 1 base at J, with 15 bases in the middle. The CDR3 sequence is 15 residues long. For the CDR3, the DNA is TGTGCCAGCTGGGCTAGCCTGAAATCCTACAATGAGCAGTTCTTC. This translates into CASWASLKSYNEQFF.

The chain recombines TRBV18 with TRBJ2-7; D gene ambiguous. The CDR3 sequence is 11 residues long. CDR1 is KGHSH and CDR2 is LQKENI in the germline V gene. V was shortened by 8 bases and J by 3 bases, with 8 bases between the two germline ends. Here the CDR3 reads CASALNYEQYF. The CDR3 DNA reads as TGTGCCAGCGCCCTGAACTACGAGCAGTACTTC.

This chain joins TRBV7-6 and TRBJ2-3; weak D call: TRBD2 (6 bases). Germline CDR1 is SGHVS and CDR2 is FNYEAQ. Trimming left V 4 bases short and J 6 bases short, with 14 bases between. The length of the CDR3 is 14 residues. CDR3: CASSSRTGGDTQYF. Here the CDR3 DNA reads TGTGCCAGCAGCTCCCGGACTGGGGGGGATACGCAGTATTTT.

The chain is built from TRBV27 and TRBJ2-7; weak D call: TRBD1 (6 bases). CDR1 and CDR2 (germline): MNHEY, SMNVEV (reference sequence). V was pared by 7 bases and J by 2 bases, with 18 bases between. CDR3 length: 15 residues. The CDR3 is CASTSLNRVPYEQYF. DNA of the CDR3: TGTGCCAGCACCAGCCTAAACAGGGTCCCCTACGAGCAGTACTTC.

The chain carries TRBV7-8 and TRBJ2-1, with TRBD1 matching 9 bases. Germline V gene lookup returns CDR1 SGHVS and CDR2 FQNEAQ. This CDR3 is 17 amino acids long. With 6 bases clipped from V and 7 bases from J, the junction kept 16 bases outside the gene matches. CDR3 nucleotide sequence: TGTGCCAGCAGTCTAAAGCTGCTGGACAGGGGATTGAATGAGCAGTTCTTC. Its translation is CASSLKLLDRGLNEQFF. Full variable domain (outside the CDR3, taken from reference TRBV7-8 and TRBJ2-1): GAGVSQSPRYKVAKRGQDVALRCDPISGHVSLFWYQQALGQGPEFLTYFQNEAQLDKSGLPSDRFFAERPEGSVSTLKIQRTQQEDSAVYLCASSLKLLDRGLNEQFFGPGTRLTVL.

The DNA of the CDR3 is TGCGCCAGCACGGGAGCCTGGCACAATGAGCAGTTCTTC. Amino acids: CASTGAWHNEQFF. The V gene is TRBV5-1, the J gene TRBJ2-1; possible D gene TRBD2, 6 bases. CDR1 is SGHRS, CDR2 YFSETQ, per germline. V was clipped by 6 bases and J by 5 bases, with 12 bases between them. This CDR3 is 13 amino acids long.

The V gene is TRBV6-6, the J gene TRBJ2-1; 9 nucleotides line up with TRBD1. The CDR3 covers 14 residues. The V and J ends lost 4 bases and 8 bases, in that order; junction bases with no gene match: 6. Germline CDR1 MNHNY, CDR2 SVGAGI (reference sequence). The CDR3 nucleotides are TGTGCCAGCAGTTGGCCGGGACAGGGTCATGAGCAGTTCTTC. Its protein product is CASSWPGQGHEQFF.

The J gene is TRBJ2-7, the V gene TRBV5-1; D possibly corresponds to TRBD2 (6 bases). Deletions cut 4 bases from V and 0 bases from J, with 11 bases between. This CDR3 has 14 residues. Per germline, CDR1 SGHRS and CDR2 YFSETQ. The CDR3, as DNA: TGCGCCAGCAGCATTTCCGGGAGCTCCTACGAGCAGTACTTC. It is translated as CASSISGSSYEQYF.

The CDR3, as DNA: TGTGCCAGCTCATTAGGACTAGCGGCATCCTACGAGCAGTACTTC. Protein: CASSLGLAASYEQYF. The rearrangement links TRBV18 to TRBJ2-7; 10 bases are a match to TRBD2. V dropped 5 bases and J dropped 1; count of bases not matched to a gene: 5. Per the germline V gene, CDR1 is KGHSH and CDR2 is LQKENI. This CDR3 region has 15 residues.

This clone was recorded only once. The gene calls are TRBV9 and TRBJ2-7; no clear D gene. V was pared by 0 bases and J by 5 bases, with 15 bases between. This CDR3 has 15 residues. Germline V gene lookup returns CDR1 SGDLS and CDR2 YYNGEE. The CDR3 here is CASSVGPLGADEQYF. The CDR3 nucleotides read TGTGCCAGCAGCGTAGGACCGTTAGGTGCCGACGAGCAGTACTTC.

This clone was seen a few times. This rearrangement joins TRBV19 to TRBJ1-5; D remains unclear. This CDR3 has 14 amino acids. The V end was cut by 5 bases, the J end by 7 bases, with 15 bases between. CDR1 and CDR2 (germline): LNHDA, SQIVND (reference sequence). This chain's CDR3 is CASSQPLMRQPQHF. Here the CDR3 DNA reads TGTGCCAGTAGTCAACCATTGATGAGGCAGCCCCAGCATTTT.

This chain uses TRBV12-5 with TRBJ2-2; D might be TRBD2 (6 bases). Germline values: CDR1 LGHNT, CDR2 FRNRAP. V lost 4 bases to trimming and J lost 1 base, with 13 bases between them. The CDR3 is 16 residues long. The CDR3: CASGSIVGGNTGELFF. Written as DNA, the CDR3 is TGTGCTAGTGGTTCGATCGTCGGGGGGAACACCGGGGAGCTGTTTTTT.

The genes are TRBV1 and TRBJ2-3; the table calls TRBD1, which could not be checked here. TRBV1 counts as a pseudogene. The CDR3 spans 15 residues. The CDR3 bases are TGCACCAGCAGCCAGGGACAGGGGAACACAGATACGCAGTATTTT. Its translation is CTSSQGQGNTDTQYF.

The chain joins TRBV5-1 to TRBJ2-7; D may match TRBD1 or TRBD2 (5 bases each). Germline loops: CDR1 SGHRS, CDR2 YFSETQ. The CDR3 contains 14 residues. V lost 2 bases, J lost 0 bases, and 9 bases lay in between. CDR3 protein: CASSFRDGSYEQYF. DNA for the CDR3: TGCGCCAGCAGCTTTCGGGACGGCTCCTACGAGCAGTACTTC.

This clone was recorded a few times. The J gene is TRBJ2-2, the V gene TRBV5-1, with D tentatively TRBD2 (6 bases). This CDR3 is 11 amino acids long. CDR1 and CDR2 from the germline V gene are SGHRS and YFSETQ. V lost 10 bases, J lost 5 bases, and 9 bases lay in between. CDR3 protein: CASSGTGELFF. In DNA, the CDR3 is TGCGCCTCAAGCGGGACCGGGGAGCTGTTTTTT.

The chain recombines TRBV29-1 with TRBJ2-5, with 9 bases that match TRBD2. The germline V gene encodes CDR1 SQVTM and CDR2 ANQGSEA. This CDR3 region has 14 residues. V shed 4 bases, J shed 5 bases, and the junction held 8 bases outside the gene matches. For the CDR3, the DNA is TGCAGCGTTGCCAGTTCTAGCGGGGTGGAGACCCAGTACTTC. It translates to CSVASSSGVETQYF. The full variable domain, rest sourced from reference TRBV29-1 and TRBJ2-5, is SAVISQKPSRDICQRGTSLTIQCQVDSQVTMMFWYRQQPGQSLTLIATANQGSEATYESGFVIDKFPISRPNLTFSTLTVSNMSPEDSSIYLCSVASSSGVETQYFGPGTRLLVL.

The V and J genes are TRBV5-1 and TRBJ1-2; weak D call: TRBD1 (5 bases). CDR1 SGHRS and CDR2 YFSETQ come from the germline V gene. V lost 1 base to trimming and J lost 5 bases, with 15 bases between them. This CDR3 region has 15 residues. DNA for the CDR3: TGCGCCAGCAGCTTGCAAGGTTGGGGCGAATATGGCTACACCTTC. It codes for CASSLQGWGEYGYTF.

The chain has TRBV6-4 and TRBJ1-1, with D possibly matching TRBD1 (6 bases). Germline-derived CDR1 and CDR2 are MRHNA and SNTAGT. V was clipped by 6 bases and J by 1 base, with 9 bases between them. CDR3 length: 13 amino acids. The CDR3 DNA reads as TGTGCCAGCAGGACAGGACGGAACACTGAAGCTTTCTTT. Its protein is CASRTGRNTEAFF.

CDR3 region: CASSLRTSGIIEQYF. The CDR3 DNA sequence: TGTGCCAGCAGTTTACGGACTAGCGGGATTATCGAGCAGTACTTC. The chain is built from TRBV28 and TRBJ2-7; 12 bases are a match to TRBD2. This CDR3 region has 15 residues. V was pared by 2 bases and J by 6 bases, with 5 bases of the junction left unmatched. Germline loops: CDR1 MDHEN, CDR2 SYDVKM.

This clone was counted a single time. This chain connects TRBV14 to TRBJ2-3, with TRBD2 matching 7 bases. The CDR3 is 14 amino acids. V gave up 4 bases and J gave up 7 bases; unmatched junction bases: 8. Germline assignment: CDR1 SGHDN and CDR2 FVKESK. The CDR3 sequence: CASSLLTSTNTQYF. The CDR3 coding sequence is TGTGCCAGCAGCCTCCTGACTAGCACCAATACGCAGTATTTT.

V usage is TRBV28 and J usage is TRBJ1-1, with D perhaps matching TRBD1 (5 bases). The CDR3 is made up of 11 amino acids. With 8 bases removed from V and 11 bases from J, the gap between germline ends came to 15 bases. CDR1 MDHEN and CDR2 SYDVKM come from the germline V gene. This chain's CDR3 is CASASGVKAFF. The DNA of the CDR3 is TGTGCCAGCGCATCGGGGGTAAAGGCTTTCTTT.

This chain joins TRBV30 and TRBJ1-2; TRBD1 is a possible D gene (6 bases). The V gene's germline CDR1 is GTSNPN and CDR2 SVGIG (reference sequence). This CDR3 spans 12 amino acids. The V and J ends lost 2 bases and 5 bases respectively, with 9 bases between them. The CDR3, as DNA: TGTGCCTGGAGTCCAGGACAGTATGGCTACACCTTC. Amino acid sequence: CAWSPGQYGYTF.

This clone appeared a few times. The V call is TRBV30, the J call TRBJ2-7, with D unclear. Between the trimmed V and J ends, which lost 3 bases and 4 bases, there was a span of 10 bases. The V gene's germline CDR1 is GTSNPN and CDR2 SVGIG (reference sequence). The CDR3 extends over 12 amino acids. DNA of the CDR3: TGTGCCTGGAGCCTTGTGGGGTACGAGCAGTACTTC. It translates to CAWSLVGYEQYF.

This rearrangement joins TRBV7-6 to TRBJ2-2; 11 nucleotides line up with TRBD1. CDR1 SGHVS and CDR2 FNYEAQ come from the germline V gene. V gave up 6 bases and J gave up 5 bases; unmatched junction bases: 8. This CDR3 comprises 16 residues. The CDR3 protein is CASRRRTGGITGELFF. CDR3 sequence (DNA): TGTGCCAGCAGACGAAGGACAGGGGGCATAACCGGGGAGCTGTTTTTT.